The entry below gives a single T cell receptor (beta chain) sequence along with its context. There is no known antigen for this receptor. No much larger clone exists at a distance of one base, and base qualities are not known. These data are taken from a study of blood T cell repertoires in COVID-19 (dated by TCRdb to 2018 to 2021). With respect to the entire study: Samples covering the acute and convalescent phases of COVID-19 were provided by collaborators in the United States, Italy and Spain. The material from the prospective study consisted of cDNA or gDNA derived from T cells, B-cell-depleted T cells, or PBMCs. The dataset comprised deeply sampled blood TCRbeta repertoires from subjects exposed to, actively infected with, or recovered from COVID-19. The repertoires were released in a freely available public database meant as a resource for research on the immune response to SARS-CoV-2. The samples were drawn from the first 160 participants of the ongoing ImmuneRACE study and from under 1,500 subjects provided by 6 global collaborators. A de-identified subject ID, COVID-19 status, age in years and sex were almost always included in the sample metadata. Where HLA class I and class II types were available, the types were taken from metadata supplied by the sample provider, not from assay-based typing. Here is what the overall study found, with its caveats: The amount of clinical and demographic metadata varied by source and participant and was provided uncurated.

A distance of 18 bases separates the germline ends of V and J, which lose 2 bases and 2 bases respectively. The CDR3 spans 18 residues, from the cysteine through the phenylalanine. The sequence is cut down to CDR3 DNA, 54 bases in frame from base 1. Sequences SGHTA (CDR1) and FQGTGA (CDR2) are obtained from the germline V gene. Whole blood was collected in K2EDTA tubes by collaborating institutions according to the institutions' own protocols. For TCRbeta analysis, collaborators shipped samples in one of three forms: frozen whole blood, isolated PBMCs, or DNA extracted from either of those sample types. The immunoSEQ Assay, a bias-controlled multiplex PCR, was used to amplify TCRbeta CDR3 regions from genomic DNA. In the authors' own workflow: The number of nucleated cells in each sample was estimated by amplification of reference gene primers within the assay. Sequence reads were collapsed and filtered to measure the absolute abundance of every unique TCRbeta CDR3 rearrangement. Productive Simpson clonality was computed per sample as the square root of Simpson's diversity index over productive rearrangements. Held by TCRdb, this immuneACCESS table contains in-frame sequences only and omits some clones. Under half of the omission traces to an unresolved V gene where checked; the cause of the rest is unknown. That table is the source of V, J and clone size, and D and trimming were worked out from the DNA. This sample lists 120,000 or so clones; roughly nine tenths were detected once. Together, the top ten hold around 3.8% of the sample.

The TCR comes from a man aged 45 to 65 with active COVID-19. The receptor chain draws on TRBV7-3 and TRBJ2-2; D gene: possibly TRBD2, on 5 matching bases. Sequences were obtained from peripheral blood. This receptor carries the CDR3 CASSLWAQDSANTGELFF. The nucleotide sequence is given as TGTGCCAGCAGCTTATGGGCCCAGGACTCAGCAAACACCGGGGAGCTGTTTTTT.